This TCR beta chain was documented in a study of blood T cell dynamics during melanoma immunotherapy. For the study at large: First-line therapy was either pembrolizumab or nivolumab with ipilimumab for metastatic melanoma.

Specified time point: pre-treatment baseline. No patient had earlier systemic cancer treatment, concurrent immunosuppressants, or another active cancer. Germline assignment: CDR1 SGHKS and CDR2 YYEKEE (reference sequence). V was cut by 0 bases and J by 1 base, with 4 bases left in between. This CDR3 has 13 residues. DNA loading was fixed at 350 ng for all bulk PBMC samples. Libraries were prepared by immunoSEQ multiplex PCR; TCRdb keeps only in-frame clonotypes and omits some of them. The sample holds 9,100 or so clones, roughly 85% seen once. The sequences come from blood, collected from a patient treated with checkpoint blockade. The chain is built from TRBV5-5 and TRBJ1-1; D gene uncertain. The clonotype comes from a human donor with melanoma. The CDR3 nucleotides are TGTGCCAGCAGCTTGGAGTCGAACACTGAAGCTTTCTTT. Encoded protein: CASSLESNTEAFF.